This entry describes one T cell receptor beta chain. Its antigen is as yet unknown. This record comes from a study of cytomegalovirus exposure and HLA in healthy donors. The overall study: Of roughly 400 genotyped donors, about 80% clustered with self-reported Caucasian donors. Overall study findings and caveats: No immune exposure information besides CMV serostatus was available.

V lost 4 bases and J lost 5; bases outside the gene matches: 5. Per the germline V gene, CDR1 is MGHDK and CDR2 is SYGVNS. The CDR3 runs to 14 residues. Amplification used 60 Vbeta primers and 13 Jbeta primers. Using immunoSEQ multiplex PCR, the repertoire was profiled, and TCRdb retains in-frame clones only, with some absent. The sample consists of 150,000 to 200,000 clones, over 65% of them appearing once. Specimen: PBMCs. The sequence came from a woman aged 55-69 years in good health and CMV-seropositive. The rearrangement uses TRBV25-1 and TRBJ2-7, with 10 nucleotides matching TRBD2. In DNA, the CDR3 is TGTGCCAGCAGTGCTTCTAGCGGGAGCCACGAGCAGTACTTC. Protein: CASSASSGSHEQYF.